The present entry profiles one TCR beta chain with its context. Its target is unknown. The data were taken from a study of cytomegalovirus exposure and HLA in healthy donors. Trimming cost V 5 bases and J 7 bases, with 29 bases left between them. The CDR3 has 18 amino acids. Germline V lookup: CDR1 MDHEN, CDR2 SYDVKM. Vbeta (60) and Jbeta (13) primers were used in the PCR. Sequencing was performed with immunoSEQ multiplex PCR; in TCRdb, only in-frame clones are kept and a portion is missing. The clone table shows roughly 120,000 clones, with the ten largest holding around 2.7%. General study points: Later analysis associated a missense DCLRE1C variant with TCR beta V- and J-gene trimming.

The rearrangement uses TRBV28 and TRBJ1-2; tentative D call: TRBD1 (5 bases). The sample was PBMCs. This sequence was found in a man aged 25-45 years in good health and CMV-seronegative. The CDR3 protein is CASSRDSSFAIRRSGYTF. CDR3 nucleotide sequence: TGTGCCAGCAGTCGAGACAGCTCCTTCGCTATTAGGAGAAGTGGCTACACCTTC.